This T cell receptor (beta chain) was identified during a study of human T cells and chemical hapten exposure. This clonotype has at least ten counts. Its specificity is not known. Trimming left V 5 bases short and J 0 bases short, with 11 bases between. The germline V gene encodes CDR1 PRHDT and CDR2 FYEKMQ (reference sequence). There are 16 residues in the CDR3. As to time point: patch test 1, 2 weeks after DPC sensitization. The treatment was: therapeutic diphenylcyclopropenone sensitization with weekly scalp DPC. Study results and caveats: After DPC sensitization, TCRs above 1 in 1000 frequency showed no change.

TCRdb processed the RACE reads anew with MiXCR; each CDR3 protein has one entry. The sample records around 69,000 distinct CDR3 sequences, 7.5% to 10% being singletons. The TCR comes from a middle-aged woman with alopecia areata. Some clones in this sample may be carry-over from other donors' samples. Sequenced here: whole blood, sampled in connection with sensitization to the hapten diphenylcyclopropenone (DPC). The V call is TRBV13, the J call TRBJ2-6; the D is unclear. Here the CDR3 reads CASSRWKDSGANVLTF. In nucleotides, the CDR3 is TGTGCCAGCAGCCGATGGAAGGACTCTGGGGCCAACGTCCTGACTTTC.